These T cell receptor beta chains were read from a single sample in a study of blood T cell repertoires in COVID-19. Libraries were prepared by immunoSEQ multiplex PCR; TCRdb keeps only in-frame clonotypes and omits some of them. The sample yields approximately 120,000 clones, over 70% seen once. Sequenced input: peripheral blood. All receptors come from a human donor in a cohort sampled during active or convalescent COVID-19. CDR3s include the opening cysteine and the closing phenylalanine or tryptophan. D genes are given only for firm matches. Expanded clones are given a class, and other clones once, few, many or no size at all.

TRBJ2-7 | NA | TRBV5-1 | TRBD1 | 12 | CASSITGVEQYF | TGCGCCAGCAGCATAACAGGGGTCGAGCAGTACTTC
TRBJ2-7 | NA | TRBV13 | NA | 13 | CASSSRGAYEQYF | TGTGCCAGCAGCTCCCGCGGCGCCTACGAGCAGTACTTC
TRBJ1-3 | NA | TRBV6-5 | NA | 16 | CASSYRTVSSGNTIYF | TGTGCCAGCAGTTACCGGACAGTAAGCTCTGGAAACACCATATATTTT
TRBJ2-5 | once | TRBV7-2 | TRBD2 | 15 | CASSLDSAGGQTQYF | TGTGCCAGCAGCTTAGATTCGGCGGGGGGGCAGACCCAGTACTTC
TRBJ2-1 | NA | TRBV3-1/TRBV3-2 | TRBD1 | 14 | CASNSTDRDHEQFF | TGTGCCAGCAACTCAACCGACAGGGACCATGAGCAGTTCTTC
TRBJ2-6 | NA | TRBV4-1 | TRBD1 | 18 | CASSQLGDRASGANVLTF | TGCGCCAGCAGCCAACTCGGGGACAGAGCCTCTGGGGCCAACGTCCTGACTTTC
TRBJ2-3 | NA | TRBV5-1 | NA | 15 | CASSLERGSTDTQYF | TGCGCCAGCAGCTTGGAGCGCGGGAGCACAGATACGCAGTATTTT
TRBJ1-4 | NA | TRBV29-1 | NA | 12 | CSVQQETEKLFF | TGCAGCGTTCAACAGGAAACCGAAAAACTGTTTTTT
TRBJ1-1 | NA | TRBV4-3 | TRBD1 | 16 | CASSHSDRGFWAEAFF | TGCGCCAGCAGCCACTCGGACAGGGGTTTTTGGGCTGAAGCTTTCTTT
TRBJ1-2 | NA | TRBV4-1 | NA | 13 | CASSQTGIYGYTF | TGCGCCAGCAGCCAGACAGGAATCTATGGCTACACCTTC
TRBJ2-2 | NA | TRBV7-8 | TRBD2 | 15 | CASSLDWLAGGELFF | TGTGCCAGCAGCTTAGATTGGCTAGCGGGGGGGGAGCTGTTTTTT
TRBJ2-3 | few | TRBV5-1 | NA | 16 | CASSMTPGSSTGTQYF | TGCGCCAGCAGCATGACCCCCGGGTCTAGCACGGGTACGCAGTATTTT
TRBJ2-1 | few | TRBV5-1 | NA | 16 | CASSLAVGGPAGEQFF | TGCGCCAGCAGCTTGGCCGTCGGCGGGCCGGCGGGTGAGCAGTTCTTC
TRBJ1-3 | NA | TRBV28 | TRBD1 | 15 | CASQGALGSGNTIYF | TGTGCCAGCCAGGGGGCTTTGGGTTCTGGAAACACCATATATTTT
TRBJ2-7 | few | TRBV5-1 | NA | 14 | CASSLATGPYEQYF | TGCGCCAGCAGCTTGGCGACAGGTCCCTACGAGCAGTACTTC
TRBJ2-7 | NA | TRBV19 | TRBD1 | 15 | CASSMRDRGTYEQYF | TGTGCCAGTAGTATGAGGGACAGGGGAACCTACGAGCAGTACTTC
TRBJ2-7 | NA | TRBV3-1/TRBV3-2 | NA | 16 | CASSQEIAGIPHEQYF | TGTGCCAGCAGCCAAGAAATAGCAGGGATCCCCCACGAGCAGTACTTC
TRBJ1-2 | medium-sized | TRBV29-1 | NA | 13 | CSVDSIFNYGYTF | TGCAGCGTTGATTCCATTTTTAACTATGGCTACACCTTC
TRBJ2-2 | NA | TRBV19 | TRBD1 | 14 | CASSIDRGTGELFF | TGTGCCAGTAGTATAGACAGGGGGACCGGGGAGCTGTTTTTT
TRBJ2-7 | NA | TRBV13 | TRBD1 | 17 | CASSLISGTGGVYEQYF | TGTGCCAGCAGCTTAATCTCCGGGACAGGGGGAGTCTACGAGCAGTACTTC
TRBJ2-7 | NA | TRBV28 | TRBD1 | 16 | CASSYFKTGIDYEQYF | TGTGCCAGCAGTTACTTCAAGACAGGGATAGACTACGAGCAGTACTTC
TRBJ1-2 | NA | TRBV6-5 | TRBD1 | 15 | CASKDGTGPNYGYTF | TGTGCCAGCAAGGACGGGACAGGGCCTAACTATGGCTACACCTTC
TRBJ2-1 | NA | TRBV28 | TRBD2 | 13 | CASSLGGSNEQFF | TGTGCCAGCAGTTTGGGCGGGAGTAATGAGCAGTTCTTC
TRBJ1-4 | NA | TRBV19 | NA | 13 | CASSIIPNEKLFF | TGTGCCAGTAGTATCATTCCTAATGAAAAACTGTTTTTT
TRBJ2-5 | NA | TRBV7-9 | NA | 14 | CASSLLARQETQYF | TGTGCCAGCAGCTTACTTGCGCGTCAAGAGACCCAGTACTTC
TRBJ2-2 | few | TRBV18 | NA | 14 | CASSQGTPRGELFF | TGTGCCAGCTCACAGGGGACTCCCAGAGGGGAGCTGTTTTTT
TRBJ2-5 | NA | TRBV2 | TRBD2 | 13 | CASMRGVQETQYF | TGTGCCAGCATGCGGGGGGTCCAAGAGACCCAGTACTTC
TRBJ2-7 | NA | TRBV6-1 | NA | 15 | CASSEVWALSYEQYF | TGTGCCAGCAGTGAAGTTTGGGCGCTGTCCTACGAGCAGTACTTC
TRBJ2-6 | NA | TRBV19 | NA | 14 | CASLQDPGANVLTF | TGTGCCAGTCTCCAGGATCCTGGGGCCAACGTCCTGACTTTC
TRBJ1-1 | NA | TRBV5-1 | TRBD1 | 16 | CASSLVGQGWDTEAFF | TGCGCCAGCAGCTTGGTGGGACAGGGGTGGGACACTGAAGCTTTCTTT
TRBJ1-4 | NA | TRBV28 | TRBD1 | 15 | CASSSPDRGSEKLFF | TGTGCCAGCAGTTCCCCCGACAGGGGTTCTGAAAAACTGTTTTTT
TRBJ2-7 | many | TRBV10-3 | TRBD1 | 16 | CAIGVAGKTGAYEQYF | TGTGCCATCGGGGTGGCGGGAAAGACAGGGGCCTACGAGCAGTACTTC
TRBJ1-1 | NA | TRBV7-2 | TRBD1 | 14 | CASRRGTGDTEAFF | TGTGCCAGCAGAAGAGGGACAGGGGACACTGAAGCTTTCTTT
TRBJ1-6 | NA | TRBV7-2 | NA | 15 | CASSLVGREGSPLHF | TGTGCCAGCAGCTTAGTGGGCAGGGAGGGTTCACCCCTCCACTTT
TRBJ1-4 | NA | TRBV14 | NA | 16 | CASSQEGVGGWGKLFF | TGTGCCAGCAGCCAAGAAGGCGTCGGGGGATGGGGAAAACTGTTTTTT
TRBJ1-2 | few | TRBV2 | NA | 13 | CASTREPQYGYTF | TGTGCCAGCACCCGGGAGCCGCAATATGGCTACACCTTC
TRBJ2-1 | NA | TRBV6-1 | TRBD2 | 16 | CASSEGYSGLYNEQFF | TGTGCCAGCAGTGAAGGTTATAGCGGGCTATACAATGAGCAGTTCTTC
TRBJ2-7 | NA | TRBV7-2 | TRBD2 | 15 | CASSSSLALYDEQYF | TGTGCCAGCAGCTCGTCACTAGCGCTATACGACGAGCAGTACTTC
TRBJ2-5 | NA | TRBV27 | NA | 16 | CASSLVTGGGSETQYF | TGTGCCAGCAGTTTAGTGACGGGAGGGGGCTCCGAGACCCAGTACTTC
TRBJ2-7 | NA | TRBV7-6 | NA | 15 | CASSLVGSGTYEQYF | TGTGCCAGCAGCTTAGTCGGGAGTGGCACCTACGAGCAGTACTTC
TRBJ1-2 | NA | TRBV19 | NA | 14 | CASSSLDRNYGYTF | TGTGCCAGTAGTAGCCTGGACAGAAATTATGGCTACACCTTC
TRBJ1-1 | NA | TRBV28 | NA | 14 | CASSLSTVFTEAFF | TGTGCCAGCAGTCTTTCCACGGTGTTTACTGAAGCTTTCTTT
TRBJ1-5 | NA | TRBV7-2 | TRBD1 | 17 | CASSLALAGGGNQPQHF | TGTGCCAGCAGCTTAGCCTTGGCAGGGGGCGGCAATCAGCCCCAGCATTTT
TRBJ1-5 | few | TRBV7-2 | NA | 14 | CASSWGGERQPQHF | TGTGCCAGCAGCTGGGGCGGGGAACGACAGCCCCAGCATTTT
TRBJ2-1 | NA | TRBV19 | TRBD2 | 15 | CASSIGPAGYVEQFF | TGTGCCAGTAGTATCGGGCCAGCGGGATATGTTGAGCAGTTCTTC
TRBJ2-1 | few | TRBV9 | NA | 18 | CASSVFSGGPSSYNEQFF | TGTGCCAGCAGCGTTTTCTCCGGCGGGCCGAGCTCCTACAATGAGCAGTTCTTC
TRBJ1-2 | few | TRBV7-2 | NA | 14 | CASSPRGGVGGYTF | TGTGCCAGCAGCCCTCGAGGGGGAGTGGGCGGCTACACCTTC
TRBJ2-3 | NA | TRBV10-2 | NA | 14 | CASSRDKGTDTQYF | TGCGCCAGCAGCCGGGACAAAGGCACAGATACGCAGTATTTT
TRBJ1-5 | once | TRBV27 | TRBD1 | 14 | CASSRQGSNQPQHF | TGTGCCAGCAGTAGACAGGGCAGCAATCAGCCCCAGCATTTT
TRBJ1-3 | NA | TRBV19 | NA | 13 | CASRLVGSYTIYF | TGTGCCAGTCGCCTGGTGGGGAGTTACACCATATATTTT
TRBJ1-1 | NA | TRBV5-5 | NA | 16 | CASSLVAGAGNTEAFF | TGTGCCAGCAGCTTGGTGGCAGGGGCGGGGAACACTGAAGCTTTCTTT
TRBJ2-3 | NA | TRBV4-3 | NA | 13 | CASSLRGTDTQYF | TGCGCCAGCAGCCTCCGGGGGACAGATACGCAGTATTTT
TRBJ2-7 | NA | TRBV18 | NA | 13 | CASSPVASYEQYF | TGTGCCAGCTCACCAGTGGCTTCCTACGAGCAGTACTTC
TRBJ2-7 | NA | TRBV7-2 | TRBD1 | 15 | CASSFAGTGTYEQYF | TGTGCCAGCAGCTTTGCCGGGACAGGGACCTACGAGCAGTACTTC
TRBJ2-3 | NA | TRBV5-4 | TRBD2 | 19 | CASSSLTSGRAQYTDTQYF | TGTGCCAGCAGCTCTTTAACTAGCGGGAGGGCCCAATACACAGATACGCAGTATTTT
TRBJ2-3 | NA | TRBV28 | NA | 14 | CASSSGSVGDTQYF | TGTGCCAGCAGTTCGGGGTCTGTCGGGGATACGCAGTATTTT
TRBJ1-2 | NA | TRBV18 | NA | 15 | CASSPSLWAGYGYTF | TGTGCCAGCTCCCCCTCACTCTGGGCGGGCTATGGCTACACCTTC
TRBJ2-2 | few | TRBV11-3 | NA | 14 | CASSPTRSPGELFF | TGTGCCAGCAGCCCTACCCGGAGCCCCGGGGAGCTGTTTTTT
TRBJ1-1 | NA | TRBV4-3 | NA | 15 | CASSQARPGVTEAFF | TGCGCCAGCAGCCAAGCCCGGCCGGGTGTCACTGAAGCTTTCTTT